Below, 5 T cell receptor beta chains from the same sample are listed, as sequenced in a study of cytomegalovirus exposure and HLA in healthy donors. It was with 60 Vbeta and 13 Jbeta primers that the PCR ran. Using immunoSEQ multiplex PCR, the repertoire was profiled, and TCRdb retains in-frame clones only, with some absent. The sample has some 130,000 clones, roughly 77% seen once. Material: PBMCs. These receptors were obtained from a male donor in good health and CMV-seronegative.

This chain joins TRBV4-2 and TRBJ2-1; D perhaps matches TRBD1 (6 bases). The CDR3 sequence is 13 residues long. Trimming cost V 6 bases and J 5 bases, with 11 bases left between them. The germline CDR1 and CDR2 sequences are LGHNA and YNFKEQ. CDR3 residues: CASRVGTNNEQFF. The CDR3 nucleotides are TGTGCCAGCAGGGTCGGGACAAACAATGAGCAGTTCTTC.

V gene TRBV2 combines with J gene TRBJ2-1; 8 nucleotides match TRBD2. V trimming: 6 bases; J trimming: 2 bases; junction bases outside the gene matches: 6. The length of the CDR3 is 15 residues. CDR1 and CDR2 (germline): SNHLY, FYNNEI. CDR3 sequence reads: CASRRGDLAYNEQFF. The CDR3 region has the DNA TGTGCCAGCAGGCGGGGGGACTTAGCCTACAATGAGCAGTTCTTC. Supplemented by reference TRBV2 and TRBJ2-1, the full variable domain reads EPEVTQTPSHQVTQMGQEVILRCVPISNHLYFYWYRQILGQKVEFLVSFYNNEISEKSEIFDDQFSVERPDGSNFTLKIRSTKLEDSAMYFCASRRGDLAYNEQFFGPGTRLTVL.

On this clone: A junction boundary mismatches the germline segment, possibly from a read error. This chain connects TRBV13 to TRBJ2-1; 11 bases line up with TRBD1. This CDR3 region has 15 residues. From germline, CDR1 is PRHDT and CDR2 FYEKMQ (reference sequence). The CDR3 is CASSLGQGAYFEQFF. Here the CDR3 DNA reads TGTGCCAGCAGCCTAGGACAGGGGGCGTATTTTGAGCAGTTCTTC.

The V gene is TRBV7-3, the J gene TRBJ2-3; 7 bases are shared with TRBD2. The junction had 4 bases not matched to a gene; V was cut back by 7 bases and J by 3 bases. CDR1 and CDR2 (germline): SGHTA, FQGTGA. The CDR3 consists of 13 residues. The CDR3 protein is CASKRGGTDTQYF. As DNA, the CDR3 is TGTGCCAGCAAGCGGGGCGGGACAGATACGCAGTATTTT.

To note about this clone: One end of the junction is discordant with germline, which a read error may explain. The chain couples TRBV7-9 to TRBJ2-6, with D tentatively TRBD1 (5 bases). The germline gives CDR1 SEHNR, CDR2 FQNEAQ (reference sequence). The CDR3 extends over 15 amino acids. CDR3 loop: CASSPVISGANGLTF. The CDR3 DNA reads TGTGCCAGCAGCCCTGTCATCTCTGGGGCCAACGGCCTGACTTTC.